The present T cell receptor beta chain was sequenced within a study of memory CD4+ T cells and cytomegalovirus serostatus. About the research overall: Healthy Belgian adult donors included about 10 CMV-positive and 24 CMV-negative people. Overall study results and limits: A US-trained random forest predicted CMV serostatus with median AUC around 0.93.

Single viable CD3+CD4+CD8-CD45RO+ cells were sorted as the memory CD4+ T cells. Serostatus was set by detecting CMV pp150, pp28, p38, p52 IgG. On this clone itself: Its antigen remains unknown. Different DNA sequences within this sample yield the same CDR3.

Method: immunoSEQ multiplex PCR; TCRdb's copy keeps in-frame clones and lacks some. The table shows about 82,000 clones, with around 80% occurring only once. CDR3 length equals 12 residues. V lost 3 bases, J lost 6 bases, and 8 bases lay in between. Germline lookup yields CDR1 SEHNR and CDR2 FQNEAQ (reference sequence). The chain combines TRBV7-9 with TRBJ1-2; D not resolved. The receptor's source is an adult in good health and CMV-seronegative. What was sequenced was memory CD4+ T cells from blood. The CDR3 DNA reads TGTGCCAGCAGCTTCACCGGGGATGGCTACACCTTC. Its protein product is CASSFTGDGYTF.